This T cell receptor (beta chain) was retrieved from a study of T cell responses to AZD1222 COVID-19 vaccine (dated by TCRdb to the early 2020s). The study in broad terms: TCR sequencing was performed for about 240 trial participants, of whom around 200 were given two doses of AZD1222 and 26 were given two doses of MenACWY control vaccine. Trial participants were enrolled by age into 18-55, 56-69 and 70-plus year subgroups, with around 140, 26 and 57 TCR-sequenced participants respectively. What the work shows at the level of the full study, not this receptor alone: Participants were mostly white British and included more females than males, and it was suggested by the authors that clonal diversity may have been underestimated. After two AZD1222 doses, both the breadth and the depth of spike-specific TCRs were significantly higher than at day 0 and than in MenACWY recipients. No day 14 peak-response samples were available, so repertoires were characterized only after the peak T cell response. CD4 TCRs associated with the vaccine covered the entire spike protein, and the dominant responses were in regions 160-218 and 743-854. In the small 56-69-year group, the increase in depth fell short of significance, most likely because of low power. Reportedly, close to half of the unique spike-specific TCRs recognized epitopes lying outside the regions that are mutated in the B.1.351 and B.1.1.7 variants. Only six AZD1222 recipients were SARS-CoV-2 seropositive at baseline, limiting conclusions about previously exposed vaccinees.

As to this clone: No antigen is known for it. Per-nucleotide qualities are absent, and no much larger clonotype sits a single base away.

The meaning of the sample's time point label: sample from adult after SARS-CoV-2 infection, after symptom onset. A couple of convalescent COVID-19 patients, sampled after symptom onset from adults with prior SARS-CoV-2 infection, were also TCR-sequenced for comparison. The CDR3 regions of human TCRbeta chains were subjected to immunosequencing. For the original study's pipeline: Repertoire TCRs were checked for matches against a reference library of SARS-CoV-2-specific TCRs that had been generated using the MIRA antigen-specificity platform. Breadth meant the fraction of unique TCRs that were SARS-CoV-2-associated, whereas depth meant the fraction of total T cells that were SARS-CoV-2-associated. Each spike-specific TCR was assigned to its reactive spike region and to a CD4 or CD8 class using the MIRA data. Log10-transformed breadth and depth values were compared by one-way ANOVA with Sidak's multiple comparisons tests. The table was pulled from immuneACCESS by TCRdb, which kept in-frame rearrangements only. Such tables lose some clones; where checked, under half of the loss comes from unresolved V genes, and the rest has no known cause. V and J calls plus clone size are reproduced from that table; the DNA served to infer D and trimming. The sample includes 130,000 to 150,000 clones, with around 92% observed a single time. 12% of the sample rests with the top ten.

The junction shows trimming of 0 bases on V and 3 bases on J, and the gene matches do not reach 1 base of it. The cysteine opens and the phenylalanine closes a CDR3 of 14 amino acids. The only DNA kept is the CDR3, 42 bases in frame from the first base. From the germline V gene, CDR1 is SGDLS and CDR2 is YYNGEE. The chain uses TRBV9 and TRBJ2-5; 8 middle bases align to TRBD1. Source: peripheral blood, taken after recovery from COVID-19. The sequence derives from an adult who had recovered from COVID-19. The nucleotide sequence is given as TGTGCCAGCAGCGTAGGGACAGGGAAAGAGACCCAGTACTTC. The translation is CASSVGTGKETQYF.